The present entry profiles one TCR beta chain with its context. The record originates from a study of CD8+ T cells in alopecia areata. V lost 5 bases to trimming and J lost 3 bases, with 11 bases between them. CDR3 length equals 14 residues. Looked up from germline, CDR1 is SGDLS and CDR2 is YYNGEE. RNA extraction and reverse transcription yielded cDNA as sequencing template. Some clones are missing from TCRdb's copy, which holds only in-frame ones; the method was immunoSEQ multiplex PCR. The repertoire includes under 350,000 clones, roughly 50% of them detected once, and about 1.8% sits in the top ten. Treatment specified: oral pan-JAK inhibitor, 5-10 mg twice daily.

The chain joins TRBV9 to TRBJ2-2; the D call may be TRBD1 or TRBD2 (5 bases each). This receptor was identified in a human donor with alopecia areata. The material was CD4+ T cells sorted from blood, obtained at week 24, from a patient treated with tofacitinib. The CDR3 sequence is CASSGGGYTGELFF. The CDR3 nucleotides read TGTGCCAGCAGTGGTGGGGGATACACCGGGGAGCTGTTTTTT.